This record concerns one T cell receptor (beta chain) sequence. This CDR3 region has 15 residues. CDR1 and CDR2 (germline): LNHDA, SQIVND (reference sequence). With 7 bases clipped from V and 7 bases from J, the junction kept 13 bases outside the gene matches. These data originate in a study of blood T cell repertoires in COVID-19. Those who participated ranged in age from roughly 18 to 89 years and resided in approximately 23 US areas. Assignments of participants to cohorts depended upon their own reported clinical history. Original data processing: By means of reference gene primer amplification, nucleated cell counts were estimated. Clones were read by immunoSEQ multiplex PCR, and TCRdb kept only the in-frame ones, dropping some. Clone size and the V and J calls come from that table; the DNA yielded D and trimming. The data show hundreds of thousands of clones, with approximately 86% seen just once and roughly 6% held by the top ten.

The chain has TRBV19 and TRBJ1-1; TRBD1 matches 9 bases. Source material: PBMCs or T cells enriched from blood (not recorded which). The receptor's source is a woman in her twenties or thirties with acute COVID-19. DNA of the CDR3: TGTGCCAGTACCAAAAACACAGGGGGCCTCGGTGAAGCTTTCTTT. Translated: CASTKNTGGLGEAFF.